This TCR beta chain originates from a study of control samples from healthy donors and cancer patients. The CDR3 extends over 14 amino acids. V dropped 8 bases and J dropped 1 base, with 13 bases sitting between them. The germline V gene encodes CDR1 SNHLY and CDR2 FYNNEI. This clone turned up a few times. Using immunoSEQ multiplex PCR, the repertoire was profiled, and TCRdb retains in-frame clones only, with some absent. The table shows more than 25,000 clones, with 90% to 95% occurring only once. The receptor comes from a man aged 50 to 59 with lung cancer. The specimen was PBMCs. This chain uses TRBV2 with TRBJ2-3; the D is unclear. The CDR3 region is CASRKGGRTDTQYF. CDR3 nucleotide sequence: TGTGCCAGCCGTAAAGGCGGTCGCACAGATACGCAGTATTTT.